The 12 T cell receptor beta chains listed next were all sequenced from one sample in a study of shared clonotypes between healthy human individuals. The data were produced by immunoSEQ multiplex PCR, yet TCRdb's version contains in-frame clones alone and is incomplete. The data contain roughly 1,500,000 clones, just under 99% of them seen just once; the ten biggest clones take up around 0.33%. The sequencing input was naive CD4+ T cells sorted from blood. Subset defined: CD45RA+ positively selected. The receptors were gathered from a man between 25 and 39 years old in good health.

On this clone: The sample carries other DNA sequences with the same CDR3. CDR3 in amino acids: CASSKGNQPQHF. In DNA form, the CDR3 reads TGTGCCAGTAGTAAGGGGAATCAGCCCCAGCATTTT. The chain links TRBV19 to TRBJ1-5; TRBD1 might be the D (5 bases). The CDR3 loop spans 12 amino acids. The germline V gene has CDR1 LNHDA and CDR2 SQIVND (reference sequence). V lost 4 bases and J 4 bases, leaving 5 bases between the germline ends.

V gene TRBV30 combines with J gene TRBJ2-3; 11 bases align to TRBD2. With 5 bases clipped from V and 4 bases from J, the junction kept 8 bases outside the gene matches. The CDR3 is 15 amino acids. Germline assignment: CDR1 GTSNPN and CDR2 SVGIG (reference sequence). In nucleotides, the CDR3 is TGTGCCTGGGGCACTAGCGGGAGCCCCGCAGATACGCAGTATTTT. Its translation is CAWGTSGSPADTQYF.

A single count supports this clone. At one boundary the junction diverges from the germline segment, which might be a read error. This chain's CDR3 is CASSNHETQYF. The CDR3 region has the DNA TGTGCCAGCAGTAACCACGAGACCCAGTACTTC. The chain employs TRBV6-1 and TRBJ2-5; no clear D. Germline V gene lookup returns CDR1 MNHNS and CDR2 SASEGT. The CDR3 has 11 amino acids.

The genes are TRBV28 and TRBJ1-1; no firm D call. The germline gives CDR1 MDHEN, CDR2 SYDVKM. The V end was cut by 3 bases, the J end by 4 bases, with 15 bases between. The CDR3 runs to 15 residues. The CDR3 loop reads CASSFRGGIGTEAFF. In DNA, the CDR3 is TGTGCCAGCAGTTTCCGGGGAGGTATAGGCACTGAAGCTTTCTTT.

V is TRBV10-2 and J is TRBJ2-7, with D uncertain. This CDR3 has 12 amino acids. V lost 5 bases, J lost 1 base, and 6 bases lay in between. Germline CDR1 and CDR2: WSHSY and SAAADI. CDR3 sequence reads: CASSLRSYEQYF. The CDR3 DNA is TGCGCCAGCAGTCTCAGGTCCTACGAGCAGTACTTC.

CDR3 region: CASSLGSGWTEAFF. The CDR3 DNA reads TGCGCCAGCAGCTTGGGTTCAGGGTGGACTGAAGCTTTCTTT. V gene TRBV5-1 combines with J gene TRBJ1-1; possible D gene TRBD1, 5 bases. Germline V gene data show CDR1 as SGHRS and CDR2 as YFSETQ. The CDR3 is made up of 14 amino acids. Trimming cost V 0 bases and J 5 bases, with 11 bases left between them.

This clone was counted once. V is TRBV10-1 and J is TRBJ2-1; the D is unclear. CDR1 is WNHNN, CDR2 SYGVQD, per germline (reference sequence). The CDR3 has 16 amino acids. V lost 3 bases and J lost 3, with 15 bases in between. This CDR3 reads CASSDRVGESYNEQFF. The CDR3 region has the DNA TGCGCCAGCAGTGATCGGGTCGGTGAGAGCTACAATGAGCAGTTCTTC.

The V gene is TRBV10-1, the J gene TRBJ2-2, with D perhaps assigned TRBD1 or TRBD2 (5 bases each). CDR1 is WNHNN and CDR2 is SYGVQD in the germline V gene (reference sequence). The CDR3 runs to 14 residues. With 6 bases removed from V and 3 bases from J, the gap between germline ends came to 11 bases. CDR3 residues: CASRRDLYTGELFF. CDR3 coding DNA: TGCGCCAGCAGGAGGGACCTCTACACCGGGGAGCTGTTTTTT.

The chain links TRBV5-1 to TRBJ2-7; D perhaps matches TRBD1 (5 bases). CDR3 length equals 14 residues. The V end lost 1 base, the J end lost 5 bases, and 13 bases lay between the germline ends. Germline V CDR1 and CDR2: SGHRS, YFSETQ. The CDR3 coding sequence is TGCGCCAGCAGCTTGAGGACAATTAACCACGAGCAGTACTTC. It specifies CASSLRTINHEQYF.

The rearrangement uses TRBV5-1 and TRBJ2-1, with TRBD2 identical over 12 bases. V shed 0 bases, J shed 8 bases, and the junction held 6 bases outside the gene matches. Germline CDR1 SGHRS, CDR2 YFSETQ. This CDR3 spans 16 amino acids. CDR3 protein: CASSLGLAGATHEQFF. The CDR3 DNA sequence: TGCGCCAGCAGCTTGGGACTAGCGGGAGCCACGCATGAGCAGTTCTTC.

The V and J genes are TRBV18 and TRBJ2-5; D is possibly TRBD2 (5 bases). The CDR3 extends over 14 amino acids. Per the germline V gene, CDR1 is KGHSH and CDR2 is LQKENI. V was cut by 4 bases and J by 5 bases, with 14 bases left in between. CDR3 DNA sequence: TGTGCCAGCTCACAACTAGGGTTTGTGGAGACCCAGTACTTC. Encoded protein: CASSQLGFVETQYF.

The chain employs TRBV5-6 and TRBJ1-5, with D maybe TRBD1 (6 bases). Trimming left V 0 bases short and J 5 bases short, with 15 bases between. The germline V gene has CDR1 SGHDT and CDR2 YYEEEE. The CDR3 spans 16 residues. The CDR3 reads CASSLVSRGGDQPQHF. For the CDR3, the DNA is TGTGCCAGCAGCTTGGTGTCTAGGGGGGGAGATCAGCCCCAGCATTTT.